Many counts were recorded for the clone carrying this TCR beta chain. The antigen remains undetermined. TCRdb analysed the 5' RACE reads with MiXCR anew, one entry per CDR3 protein. This table has more than 500,000 distinct CDR3 sequences, approximately 5.3% appearing once. The sample belongs to a study of CD8 T cells in ankylosing spondylitis. V was clipped by 0 bases and J by 9 bases, with 17 bases between them. This CDR3 comprises 15 residues. Germline CDR1 reads MGHRA; CDR2 reads YSYEKL. Study-wide results and caveats: For ankylosing spondylitis blood, a TCR beta motif of several highly homologous variants appeared characteristic. From matched ankylosing spondylitis synovial fluid, disease-linked clones were reportedly recovered at significantly enriched levels.

The genes are TRBV4-1 and TRBJ2-5, with D maybe TRBD1 (5 bases). Sequencing input: blood, either unsorted or a sorted T cell fraction (not recorded which). This sequence was found in a male donor with ankylosing spondylitis. The CDR3 nucleotides read TGCGCCAGCAGCCAAGAATGGACACCGACCAAGGCCCAGTACTTC. This gives the protein CASSQEWTPTKAQYF.